Here is one T cell receptor beta chain with its context. The data originate from a study of cytomegalovirus exposure and HLA in healthy donors. This CDR3 has 16 amino acids. With V trimmed by 5 bases and J by 4 bases, 6 bases remained unmatched. Germline V gene lookup returns CDR1 MNHEY and CDR2 SMNVEV (reference sequence). It was with 60 Vbeta and 13 Jbeta primers that the PCR ran. Only in-frame clones appear in the TCRdb table, and some are missing; sequencing was by immunoSEQ multiplex PCR. The profile shows approximately 88,000 clones, about 74% of them singletons. This sequence originates from a man aged 30-40 years in good health and CMV-seronegative. The J gene is TRBJ2-3, the V gene TRBV27, with 13 bases identical to TRBD2. The sample comprised PBMCs. The chain's CDR3 is CASSPWTSGSSDTQYF. Written as DNA, the CDR3 is TGTGCCAGCAGTCCGTGGACTAGCGGGAGCTCAGATACGCAGTATTTT.